This record concerns one T cell receptor (beta chain) sequence. The sample comes from a study of identical twins. V lost 8 bases to trimming and J lost 5 bases, with 13 bases between them. CDR1 SEHNR and CDR2 FQNEAQ come from the germline V gene (reference sequence). The CDR3 spans 13 residues. TCRdb used MiXCR to reprocess the 5' RACE reads, holding one entry per CDR3 protein. This table holds approximately 500,000 distinct CDR3 sequences, roughly 15% found once. These data were likewise used in another study, on yellow fever vaccine responses in identical twins.

The chain uses TRBV7-9 and TRBJ2-1, with D hard to call. This sequence originates from a woman aged 18-30 years in good health. Sequenced: CD4+ T cells sorted from blood. CDR3 residues: CASRPWVDNEQFF. The CDR3 DNA follows: TGTGCCAGCCGCCCTTGGGTAGACAATGAGCAGTTCTTC. Together with reference TRBV7-9 and TRBJ2-1, the CDR3 gives the full variable domain: DTGVSQNPRHKITKRGQNVTFRCDPISEHNRLYWYRQTLGQGPEFLTYFQNEAQLEKSRLLSDRFSAERPKGSFSTLEIQRTEQGDSAMYLCASRPWVDNEQFFGPGTRLTVL.